This TCR beta chain was identified in a study of cytomegalovirus exposure and HLA in healthy donors. General study findings and limits: Later analysis placed DRB1 highest and HLA-C lowest in TCR association rates, which differed by HLA locus.

This CDR3 has 16 amino acids. V shed 3 bases and J 5 bases; nucleotides not matched to a gene: 9. Looked up from germline, CDR1 is SGHRS and CDR2 is YFSETQ. Unrecorded immune exposures were likely, despite nominal health at sampling. The primer mix had 60 Vbeta and 13 Jbeta primers. Assay used: immunoSEQ multiplex PCR; TCRdb lists only in-frame clones, some missing. The table includes 120,000 or so clones, 77% detected once. This clone was seen a single time. Antigen unknown. This chain connects TRBV5-1 to TRBJ1-4; 8 bases agree with TRBD1. The TCR sequence derives from a man aged 50 to 59 in good health and CMV-seropositive. The sequenced sample consisted of PBMCs. CDR3 sequence (DNA): TGCGCCAGCAGCTACGGGGCCGACAGGGGCAATGAAAAACTGTTTTTT. This translates into CASSYGADRGNEKLFF.